This T cell receptor (beta chain) was retrieved from a study of CD8 T cells in Susac syndrome. FACS enriched CD8+ TEMRA cells, while bulk CD8+ and CD4+ were negatively isolated. Germline loops: CDR1 SGHRS, CDR2 YFSETQ. Trimming took off 2 bases at V and 0 bases at J, with 9 bases between the two ends. The CDR3 runs 15 residues. RNA in amounts of roughly 0.45 to 1 ug was reverse transcribed with random hexamers. TCRdb itself ran the immunoSEQ multiplex PCR reads through MiXCR, one entry per CDR3 protein. The sample yields some 50,000 distinct CDR3 sequences, about 95% seen once. Material: CD8+ T cells from PBMCs. The chain couples TRBV5-1 to TRBJ2-1; no clear D gene. The clonotype originates from a human donor with Susac syndrome. The CDR3 DNA reads as TGCGCCAGCAGCTTAGAGACCATCTCCTACAATGAGCAGTTCTTC. Translating gives CASSLETISYNEQFF.